Reported below is one T cell receptor beta chain. No antigen is known for it. Sequencing relied on a cDNA template that was reverse transcribed from extracted RNA. TCRdb's table, derived via immunoSEQ multiplex PCR, lists solely in-frame clones and lacks some. Among roughly 120,000 clones listed, 58% were seen once. The source of the sample is a study of CD8+ T cells in alopecia areata. Study details: For treated patients, severity scores reflected the percentage of scalp area affected. General study results and limits: Scalp clonality, together with expanded CD8+ clones among the top 100, fell significantly with tofacitinib. Possibly as an HLA-related effect, TCR sharing across patients appeared less clear than in mice.

CDR1 and CDR2 (germline): MNHEY, SMNVEV (reference sequence). V was clipped by 2 bases and J by 1 base, with 8 bases between them. CDR3 length equals 14 residues. Sample treatment: oral pan-JAK inhibitor, 5-10 mg twice daily. The source material was CD8+ T cells sorted from blood, sampled at week 4, from a patient treated with tofacitinib. V and J are TRBV27 and TRBJ1-1; D possibly corresponds to TRBD1 (5 bases). This receptor was taken from a human donor with alopecia areata. The CDR3 sequence is CASSLPGGNTEAFF. CDR3 DNA: TGTGCCAGCAGTTTACCGGGGGGGAACACTGAAGCTTTCTTT.